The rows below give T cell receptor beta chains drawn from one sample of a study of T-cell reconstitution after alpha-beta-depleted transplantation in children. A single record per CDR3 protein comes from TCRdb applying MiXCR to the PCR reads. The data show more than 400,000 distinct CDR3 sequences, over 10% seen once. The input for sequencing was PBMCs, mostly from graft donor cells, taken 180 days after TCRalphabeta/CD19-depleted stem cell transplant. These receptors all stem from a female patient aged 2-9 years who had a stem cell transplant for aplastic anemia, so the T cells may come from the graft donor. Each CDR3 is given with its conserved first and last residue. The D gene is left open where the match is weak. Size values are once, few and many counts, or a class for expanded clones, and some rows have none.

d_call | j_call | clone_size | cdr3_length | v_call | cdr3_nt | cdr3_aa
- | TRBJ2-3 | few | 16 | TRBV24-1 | TGTGCCACCCAGGACCGCGGGTCGCCGGCGATCGATACGCAGTATTTT | CATQDRGSPAIDTQYF
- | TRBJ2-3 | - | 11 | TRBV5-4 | TGTGCCAGCAGCGGGTTGGATACGCAGTATTTT | CASSGLDTQYF
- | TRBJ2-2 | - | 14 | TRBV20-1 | TGCAGTGCTAGAGCGGCTCTTCACACCGGGGAGCTGTTTTTT | CSARAALHTGELFF
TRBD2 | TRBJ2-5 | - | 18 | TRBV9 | TGTGCCAGCAGCGTAGGACGGATCCTAGCGGGAGTTGGTGAGACCCAGTACTTC | CASSVGRILAGVGETQYF
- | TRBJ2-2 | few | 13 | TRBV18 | TGTGCCAGCTCTCGGGACGAAGCCGGGGAGCTGTTTTTT | CASSRDEAGELFF
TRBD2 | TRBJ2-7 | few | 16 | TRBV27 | TGTGCCAGCAGTTGGGGACTAGCGGGAGGGTCCTACGAGCAGTACTTC | CASSWGLAGGSYEQYF
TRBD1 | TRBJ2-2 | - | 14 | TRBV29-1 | TGCAGCGCTCAGGGACAGACGAACACCGGGGAGCTGTTTTTT | CSAQGQTNTGELFF
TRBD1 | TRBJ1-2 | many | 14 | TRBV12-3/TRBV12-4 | TGTGCCAGCAGTTTTGGCAGGGGGGGGTATGGCTACACCTTC | CASSFGRGGYGYTF
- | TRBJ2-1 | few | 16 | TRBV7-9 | TGTGCCAGCAGCTCGCGGGACAGAAAATTATACAATGAGCAGTTCTTC | CASSSRDRKLYNEQFF
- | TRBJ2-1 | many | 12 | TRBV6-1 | TGTGCCAGCAGTGCTGGGGACAATGAGCAGTTCTTC | CASSAGDNEQFF
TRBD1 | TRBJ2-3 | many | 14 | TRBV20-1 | TGCAGTGCCTTAATAGGGGGCGACGAAGATACGCAGTATTTT | CSALIGGDEDTQYF
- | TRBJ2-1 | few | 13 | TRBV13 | TGTGCCAGCAGCTTAGGCTCAGGGACGGCGCAGTTCTTC | CASSLGSGTAQFF
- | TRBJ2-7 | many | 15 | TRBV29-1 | TGCAGCGTTGAATTCGGCGGTACCCGTCCCTACGAGCAGTACTTC | CSVEFGGTRPYEQYF
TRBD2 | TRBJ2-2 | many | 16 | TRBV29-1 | TGCAGCGTTCGGACTAGCGGGAGGAAGAACACCGGGGAGCTGTTTTTT | CSVRTSGRKNTGELFF
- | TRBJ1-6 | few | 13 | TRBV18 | TGTGCCAGCTCACCGATTGAAAATTCACCCCTCCACTTT | CASSPIENSPLHF
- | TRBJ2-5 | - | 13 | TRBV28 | TGTGCCAGCAGTTTCAGGGACCGAGAGACCCAGTACTTC | CASSFRDRETQYF
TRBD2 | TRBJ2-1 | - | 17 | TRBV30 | TGTGCCTGGAGTAGGGGCGGGGGGGCCACGTTCCACAATGAGCAGTTCTTC | CAWSRGGGATFHNEQFF
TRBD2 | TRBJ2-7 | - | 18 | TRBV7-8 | TGTGCCAGCAGCTTAGCCTGGACTAGCGGAGTCGGGGGTTACGAGCAGTACTTC | CASSLAWTSGVGGYEQYF
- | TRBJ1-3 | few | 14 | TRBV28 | TGTGCCAGCAGTTTACCCGGGGTCGGAAACACCATATATTTT | CASSLPGVGNTIYF
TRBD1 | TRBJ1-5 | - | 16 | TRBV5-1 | TGCGCCAGCAGCTTGGGGACAGGGATTAGCAATCAGCCCCAGCATTTT | CASSLGTGISNQPQHF
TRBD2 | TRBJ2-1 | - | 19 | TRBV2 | TGTACCAGCAGTCCTAGCGGTCGTGGGGACTTCGGGGGGGTAGATGAGCAGTTCTTC | CTSSPSGRGDFGGVDEQFF
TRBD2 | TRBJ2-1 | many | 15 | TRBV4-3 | TGCGCCAGCAGCCAAGATGCTAGCGGTACCAATGAGCAGTTCTTC | CASSQDASGTNEQFF
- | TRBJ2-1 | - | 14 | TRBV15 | TGTGCCACCAGCAGAGCCCCTTTTTCCCATGAGCAGTTCTTC | CATSRAPFSHEQFF
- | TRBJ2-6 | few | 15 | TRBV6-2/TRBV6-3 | TGTGCCAGCAGTGCGGCAGGGGCTGGGGCCAACGTCCTGACTTTC | CASSAAGAGANVLTF